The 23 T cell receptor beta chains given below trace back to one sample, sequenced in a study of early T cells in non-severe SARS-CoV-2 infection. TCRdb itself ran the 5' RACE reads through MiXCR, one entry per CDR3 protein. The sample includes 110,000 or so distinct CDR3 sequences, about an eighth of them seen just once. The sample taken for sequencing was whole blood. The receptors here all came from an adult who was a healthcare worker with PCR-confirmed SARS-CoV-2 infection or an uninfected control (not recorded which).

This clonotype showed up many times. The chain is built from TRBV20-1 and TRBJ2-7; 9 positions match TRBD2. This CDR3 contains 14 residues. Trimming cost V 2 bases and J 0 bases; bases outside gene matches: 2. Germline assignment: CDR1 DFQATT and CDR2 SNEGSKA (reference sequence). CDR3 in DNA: TGCAGTGCTAGATCTAGCGGGAACTCCTACGAGCAGTACTTC. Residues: CSARSSGNSYEQYF.

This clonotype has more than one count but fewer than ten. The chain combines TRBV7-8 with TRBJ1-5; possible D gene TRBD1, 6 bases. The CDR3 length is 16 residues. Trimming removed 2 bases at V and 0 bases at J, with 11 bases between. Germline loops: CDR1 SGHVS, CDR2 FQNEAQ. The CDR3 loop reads CASSLNRDLSNQPQHF. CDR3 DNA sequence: TGTGCCAGCAGCTTAAACAGGGACCTTAGCAATCAGCCCCAGCATTTT.

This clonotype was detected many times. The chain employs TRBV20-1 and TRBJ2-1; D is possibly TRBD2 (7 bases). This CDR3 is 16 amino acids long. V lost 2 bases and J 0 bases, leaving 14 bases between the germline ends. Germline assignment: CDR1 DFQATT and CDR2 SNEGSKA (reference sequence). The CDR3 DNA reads TGCAGTGCTAGAATGGTGCGGGGGCGCTCCTACAATGAGCAGTTCTTC. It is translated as CSARMVRGRSYNEQFF.

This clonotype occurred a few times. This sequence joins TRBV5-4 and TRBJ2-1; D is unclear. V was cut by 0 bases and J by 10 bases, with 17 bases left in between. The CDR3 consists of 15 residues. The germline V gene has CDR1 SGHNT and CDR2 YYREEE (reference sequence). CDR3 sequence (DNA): TGTGCCAGCAGCTTGGGTCAGTCATGGGTCGGGGAGCAGTTCTTC. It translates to CASSLGQSWVGEQFF.

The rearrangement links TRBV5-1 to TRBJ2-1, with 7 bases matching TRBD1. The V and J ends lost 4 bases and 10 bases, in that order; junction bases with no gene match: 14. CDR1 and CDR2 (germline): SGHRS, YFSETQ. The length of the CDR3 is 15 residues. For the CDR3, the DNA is TGCGCCAGCAGCCGCCCGGAGACAGGGATGTACGAGCAGTTCTTC. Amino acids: CASSRPETGMYEQFF.

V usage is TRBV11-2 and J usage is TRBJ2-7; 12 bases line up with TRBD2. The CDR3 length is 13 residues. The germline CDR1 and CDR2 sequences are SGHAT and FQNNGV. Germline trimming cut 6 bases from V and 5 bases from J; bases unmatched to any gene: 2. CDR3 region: CASRRLAGDEQYF. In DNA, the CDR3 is TGTGCCAGCAGGAGACTAGCGGGGGACGAGCAGTACTTC.

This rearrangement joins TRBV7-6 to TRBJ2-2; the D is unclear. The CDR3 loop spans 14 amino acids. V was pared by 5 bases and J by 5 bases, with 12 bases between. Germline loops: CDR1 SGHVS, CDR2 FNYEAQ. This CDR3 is CASSPSERTGELFF. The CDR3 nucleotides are TGTGCCAGCAGCCCCTCGGAACGGACCGGGGAGCTGTTTTTT.

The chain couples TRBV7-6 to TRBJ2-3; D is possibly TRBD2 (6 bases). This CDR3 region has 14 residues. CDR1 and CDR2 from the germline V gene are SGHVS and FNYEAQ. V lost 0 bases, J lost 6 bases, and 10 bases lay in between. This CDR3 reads CASSLAGSRDTQYF. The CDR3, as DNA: TGTGCCAGCAGCTTAGCCGGGAGTAGGGATACGCAGTATTTT.

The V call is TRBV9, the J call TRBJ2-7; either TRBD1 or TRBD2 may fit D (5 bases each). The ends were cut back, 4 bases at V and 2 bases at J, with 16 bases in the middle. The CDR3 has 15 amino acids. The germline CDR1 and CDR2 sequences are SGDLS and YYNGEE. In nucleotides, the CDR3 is TGTGCCAGCAGCTTCGCCGCCGGGACCGCCTACGAGCAGTACTTC. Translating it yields CASSFAAGTAYEQYF.

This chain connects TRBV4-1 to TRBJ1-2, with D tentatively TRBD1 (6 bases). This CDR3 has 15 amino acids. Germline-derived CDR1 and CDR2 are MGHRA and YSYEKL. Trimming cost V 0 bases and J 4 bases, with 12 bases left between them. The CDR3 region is CASSQDRGQSYGYTF. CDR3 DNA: TGCGCCAGCAGCCAAGATCGCGGACAGTCCTATGGCTACACCTTC.

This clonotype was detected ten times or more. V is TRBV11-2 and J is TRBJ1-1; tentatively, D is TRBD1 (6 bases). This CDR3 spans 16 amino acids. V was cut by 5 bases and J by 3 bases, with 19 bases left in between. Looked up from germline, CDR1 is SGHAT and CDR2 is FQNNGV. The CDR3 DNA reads TGTGCCAGCAGCGAAGGACAGATCGGCTTGTACACTGAAGCTTTCTTT. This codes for CASSEGQIGLYTEAFF.

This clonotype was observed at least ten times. The CDR3 nucleotides are TGTGCCTGGAGGGGTAGGCGGGATCAGCCCCAGCATTTT. This sequence encodes CAWRGRRDQPQHF. The chain uses TRBV30 and TRBJ1-5; D is undetermined. V was cut by 3 bases and J by 5 bases, with 11 bases left in between. The germline V gene encodes CDR1 GTSNPN and CDR2 SVGIG (reference sequence). This CDR3 is built from 13 residues. Full variable domain (missing parts from reference TRBV30 and TRBJ1-5): SQTIHQWPATLVQPVGSPLSLECTVEGTSNPNLYWYRQAAGRGLQLLFYSVGIGQISSEVPQNLSASRPQDRQFILSSKKLLLSDSGFYLCAWRGRRDQPQHFGDGTRLSIL.

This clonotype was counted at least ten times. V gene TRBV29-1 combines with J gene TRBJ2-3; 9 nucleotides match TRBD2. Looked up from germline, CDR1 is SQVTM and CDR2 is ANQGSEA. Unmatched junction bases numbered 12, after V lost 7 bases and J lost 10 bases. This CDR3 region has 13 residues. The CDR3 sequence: CSGTSDSRGAQYF. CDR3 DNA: TGCAGCGGGACTAGCGACTCCCGAGGAGCGCAGTATTTT.

CDR3 nucleotides: TGTGCCAGCAGCTACCTATGGGAGTCCTACGAGCAGTACTTC. This codes for CASSYLWESYEQYF. The J gene is TRBJ2-7, the V gene TRBV11-2, with D maybe TRBD2 (5 bases). Germline V CDR1 and CDR2: SGHAT, FQNNGV. V was clipped by 4 bases and J by 1 base, with 11 bases between them. This CDR3 has 14 amino acids.

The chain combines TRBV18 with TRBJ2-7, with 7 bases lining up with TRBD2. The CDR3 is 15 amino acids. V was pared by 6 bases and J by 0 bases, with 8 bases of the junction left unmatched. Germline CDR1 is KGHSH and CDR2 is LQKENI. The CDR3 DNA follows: TGTGCCAGCTCCCCCTCTAGCGGACGCTCCTACGAGCAGTACTTC. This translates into CASSPSSGRSYEQYF.

The CDR3 DNA sequence: TGCGCCAGCAGCCAAGATGAGTCAACAGGGGATGAGCAGTTCTTC. This codes for CASSQDESTGDEQFF. The V gene is TRBV4-1, the J gene TRBJ2-1, with 7 bases lining up with TRBD1. Germline loops: CDR1 MGHRA, CDR2 YSYEKL. J was trimmed by 8 bases and V by 0 bases; bases with no gene match: 7. The CDR3 runs 15 residues.

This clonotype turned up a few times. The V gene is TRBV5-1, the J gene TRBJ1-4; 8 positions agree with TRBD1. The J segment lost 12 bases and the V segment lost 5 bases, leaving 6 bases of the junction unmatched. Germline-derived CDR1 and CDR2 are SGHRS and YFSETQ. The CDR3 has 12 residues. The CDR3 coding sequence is TGCGCCAGCAGAGACAGGGGCGAGGAACTGTTTTTT. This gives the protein CASRDRGEELFF.

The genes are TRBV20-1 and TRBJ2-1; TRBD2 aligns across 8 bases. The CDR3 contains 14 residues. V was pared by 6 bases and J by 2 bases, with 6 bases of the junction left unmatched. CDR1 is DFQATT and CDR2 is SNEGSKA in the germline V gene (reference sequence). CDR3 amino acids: CSAPERGPYNEQFF. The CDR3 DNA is TGCAGTGCCCCAGAGCGGGGGCCCTACAATGAGCAGTTCTTC.

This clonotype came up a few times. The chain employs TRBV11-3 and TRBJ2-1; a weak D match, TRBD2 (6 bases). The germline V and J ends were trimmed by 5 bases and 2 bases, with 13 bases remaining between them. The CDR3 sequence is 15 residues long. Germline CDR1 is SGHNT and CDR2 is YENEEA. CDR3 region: CASSIGRETYNEQFF. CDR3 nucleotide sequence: TGTGCCAGCAGCATAGGACGGGAGACCTACAATGAGCAGTTCTTC.

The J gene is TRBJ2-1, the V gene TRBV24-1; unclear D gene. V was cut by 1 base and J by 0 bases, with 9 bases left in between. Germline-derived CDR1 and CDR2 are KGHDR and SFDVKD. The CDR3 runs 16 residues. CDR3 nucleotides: TGTGCCACCAGTGATTTTCGTACTCGCTCCTACAATGAGCAGTTCTTC. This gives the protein CATSDFRTRSYNEQFF.

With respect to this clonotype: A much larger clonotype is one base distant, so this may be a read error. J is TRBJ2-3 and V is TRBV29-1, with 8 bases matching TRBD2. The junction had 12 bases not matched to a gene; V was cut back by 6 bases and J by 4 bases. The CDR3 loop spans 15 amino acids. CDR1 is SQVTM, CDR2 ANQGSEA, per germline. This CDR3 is CSVSSGGGRPDTQYF. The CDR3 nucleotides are TGCAGCGTGTCCTCTGGCGGGGGGAGGCCAGATACGCAGTATTTT.

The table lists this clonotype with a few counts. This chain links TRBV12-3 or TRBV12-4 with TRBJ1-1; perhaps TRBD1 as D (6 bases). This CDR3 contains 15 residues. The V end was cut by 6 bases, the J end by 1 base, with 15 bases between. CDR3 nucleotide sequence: TGTGCCAGCAGCTTGCACGGGGGCCCGAACACTGAAGCTTTCTTT. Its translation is CASSLHGGPNTEAFF.

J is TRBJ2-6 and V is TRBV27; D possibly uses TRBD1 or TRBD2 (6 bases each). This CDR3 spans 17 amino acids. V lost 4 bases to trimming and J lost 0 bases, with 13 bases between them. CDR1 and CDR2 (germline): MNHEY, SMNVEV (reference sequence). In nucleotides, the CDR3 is TGTGCCAGCAGTTCCGGGGGCGAGAGCTCTGGGGCCAACGTCCTGACTTTC. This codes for CASSSGGESSGANVLTF.